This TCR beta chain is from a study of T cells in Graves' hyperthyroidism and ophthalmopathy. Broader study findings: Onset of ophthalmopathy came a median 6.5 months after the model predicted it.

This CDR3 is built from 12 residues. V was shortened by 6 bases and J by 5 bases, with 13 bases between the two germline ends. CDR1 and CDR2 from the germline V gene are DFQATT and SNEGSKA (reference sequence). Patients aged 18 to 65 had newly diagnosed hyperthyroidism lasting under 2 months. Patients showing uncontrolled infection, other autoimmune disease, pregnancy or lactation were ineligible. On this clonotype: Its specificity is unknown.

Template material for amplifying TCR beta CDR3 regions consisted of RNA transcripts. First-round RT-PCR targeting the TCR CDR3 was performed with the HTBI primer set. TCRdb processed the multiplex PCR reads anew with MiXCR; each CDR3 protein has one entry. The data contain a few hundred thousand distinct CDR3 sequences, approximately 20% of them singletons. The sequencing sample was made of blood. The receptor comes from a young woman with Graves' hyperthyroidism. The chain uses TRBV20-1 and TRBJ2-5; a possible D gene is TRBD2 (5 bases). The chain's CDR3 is CSAQRTGETQYF. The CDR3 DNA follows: TGCAGTGCCCAGCGGACCGGGGAGACCCAGTACTTC.